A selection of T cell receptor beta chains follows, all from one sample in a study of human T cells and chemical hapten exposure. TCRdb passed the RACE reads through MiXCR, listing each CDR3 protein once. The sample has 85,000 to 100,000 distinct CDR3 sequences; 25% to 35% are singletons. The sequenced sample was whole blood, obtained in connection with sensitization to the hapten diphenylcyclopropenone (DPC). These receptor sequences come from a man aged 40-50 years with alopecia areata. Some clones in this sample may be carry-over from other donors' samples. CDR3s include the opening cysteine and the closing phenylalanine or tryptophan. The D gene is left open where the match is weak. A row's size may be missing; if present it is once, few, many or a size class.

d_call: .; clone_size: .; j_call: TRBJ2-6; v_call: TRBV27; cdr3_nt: TGTGCCAGCAGCCATCCCTCGATTTCTGGGGCCAACGTCCTGACTTTC; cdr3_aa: CASSHPSISGANVLTF
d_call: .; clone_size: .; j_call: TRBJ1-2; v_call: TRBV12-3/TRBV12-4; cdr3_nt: TGTGCCAGCAGTTTAACGGGCTATGGCTACAACTTC; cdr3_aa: CASSLTGYGYNF
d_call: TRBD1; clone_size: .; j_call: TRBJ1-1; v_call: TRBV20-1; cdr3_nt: TGCAGTGCTAGAGTCGGGGACAGGGGGCCGAACACTGAAGCTTTCTTT; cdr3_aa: CSARVGDRGPNTEAFF
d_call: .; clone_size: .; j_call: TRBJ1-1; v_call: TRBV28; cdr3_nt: TGTGCCAGCAGTTTATTTCCAGGGTTGAACACTGAAGCTTTCTTT; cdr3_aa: CASSLFPGLNTEAFF
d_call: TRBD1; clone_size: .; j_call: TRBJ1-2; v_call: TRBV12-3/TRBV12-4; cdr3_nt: TGTGCCAGCAGTACGGGACAGGCCTTCTATGGCTACACCTTC; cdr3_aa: CASSTGQAFYGYTF
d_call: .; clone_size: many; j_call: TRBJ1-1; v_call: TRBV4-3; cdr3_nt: TGCGCCAGCAGCCAAGATAGGCAGGGCTTTTTTGAAGCTTTCTTT; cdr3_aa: CASSQDRQGFFEAFF
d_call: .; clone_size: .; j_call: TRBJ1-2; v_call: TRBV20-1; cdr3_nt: TGCAGTGCTAGAGATCAAAACAGATACCGCTATGGCTACACCTTC; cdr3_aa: CSARDQNRYRYGYTF
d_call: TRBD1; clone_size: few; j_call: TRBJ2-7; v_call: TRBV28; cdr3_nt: TGTGCCAGCAGTTTACGGGGACAGGTGGCCTACGAGCAGTACTTC; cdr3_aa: CASSLRGQVAYEQYF
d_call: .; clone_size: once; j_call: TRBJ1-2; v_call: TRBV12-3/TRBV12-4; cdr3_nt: TGTGCCAGCAGTTTCGGGCAGGATGGCTACACCTTC; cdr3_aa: CASSFGQDGYTF
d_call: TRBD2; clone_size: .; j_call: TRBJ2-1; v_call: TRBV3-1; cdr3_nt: TGTGCCAGCAGCCGTCTAGCGGGAGAGAACAATGAGCAGTTCTTC; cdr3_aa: CASSRLAGENNEQFF
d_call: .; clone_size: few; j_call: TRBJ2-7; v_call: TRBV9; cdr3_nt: TGTGCCAGCAGCCCGTCGCGGGGTTCCTCCTACGAGCAGTACTTC; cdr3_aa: CASSPSRGSSYEQYF
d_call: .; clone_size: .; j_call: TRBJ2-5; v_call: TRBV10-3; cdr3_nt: TGTGCCATCAGGGCTGCCGGGACAAAAGAGACCCAGTACTTC; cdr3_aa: CAIRAAGTKETQYF
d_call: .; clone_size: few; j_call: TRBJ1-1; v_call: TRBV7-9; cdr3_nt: TGTGCCAGCAGCTTAGCAAGGGTTACTGAAGCTTTCTTT; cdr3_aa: CASSLARVTEAFF
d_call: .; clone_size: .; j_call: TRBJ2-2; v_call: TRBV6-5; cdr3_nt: TGTGCCGGCGGTTGGACCGGGGAGCTGTTTTTT; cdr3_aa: CAGGWTGELFF
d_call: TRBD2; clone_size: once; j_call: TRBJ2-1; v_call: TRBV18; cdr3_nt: TGTGCCAGCTCACCCCCGGGACTAGCGGGAGCCAATGAGCAGTTCTTC; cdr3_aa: CASSPPGLAGANEQFF
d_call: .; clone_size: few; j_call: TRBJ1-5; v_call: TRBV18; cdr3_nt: TGTGCCAGCTCACCATCCGCACAGGGAGGTCAGCCCCAGCATTTT; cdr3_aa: CASSPSAQGGQPQHF
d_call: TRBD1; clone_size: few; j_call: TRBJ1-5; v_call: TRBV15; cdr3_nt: TGTGCCACCAGGGGCCAGACAGGGGGATATCAGCCCCAGCATTTT; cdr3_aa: CATRGQTGGYQPQHF
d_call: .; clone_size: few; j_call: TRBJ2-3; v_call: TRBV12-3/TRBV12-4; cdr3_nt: TGTGCCAGCAGTCCACACGGGGGCACAGATACGCAGTATTTT; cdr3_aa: CASSPHGGTDTQYF
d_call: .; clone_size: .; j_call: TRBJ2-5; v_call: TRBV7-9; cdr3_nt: TGTGCCAGCAGCAGACGGGACGACATTCAAGAGACCCAGTACTTC; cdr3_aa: CASSRRDDIQETQYF
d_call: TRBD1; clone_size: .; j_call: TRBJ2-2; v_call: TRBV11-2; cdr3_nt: TGTGCCAGCAGCTTAGGGTGGACAGGGGGATCTACCGGGGAGCTGTTTTTT; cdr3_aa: CASSLGWTGGSTGELFF
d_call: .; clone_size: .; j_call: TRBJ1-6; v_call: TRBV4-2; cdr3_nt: TGTGCCAGCAGCCAAGGCTTTACTCCCACAAGGGACTCACCCCTCCACTTT; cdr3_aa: CASSQGFTPTRDSPLHF
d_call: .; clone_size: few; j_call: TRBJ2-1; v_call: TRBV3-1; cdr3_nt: TGTGCCAGCAGCCCCATCAGGGGCAATGAGCAGTTCTTC; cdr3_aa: CASSPIRGNEQFF
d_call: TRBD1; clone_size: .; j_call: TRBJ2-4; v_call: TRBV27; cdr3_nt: TGTGCCAGCAGTTCGACAGGGGTGACTATAATTCAGTACTTC; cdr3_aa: CASSSTGVTIIQYF
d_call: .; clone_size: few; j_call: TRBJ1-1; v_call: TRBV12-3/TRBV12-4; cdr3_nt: TGTGCCAGCGGCGTGGGGATGAACACTGAAGCTTTCTTT; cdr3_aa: CASGVGMNTEAFF
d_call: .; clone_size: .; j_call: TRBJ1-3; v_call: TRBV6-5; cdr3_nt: TGTGCCAGCAGTGAGCTGCAGTTTCACTCTGGAAACACCATATATTTT; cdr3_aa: CASSELQFHSGNTIYF
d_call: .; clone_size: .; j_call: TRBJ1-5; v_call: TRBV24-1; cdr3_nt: TGTGCCACCAGTGATTTTGGCAATCAGCCCCAGCATTTT; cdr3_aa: CATSDFGNQPQHF
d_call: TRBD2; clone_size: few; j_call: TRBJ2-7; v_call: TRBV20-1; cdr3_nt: TGCAGTGCTTGGACTAGCGGGAGGGCCGATAGCTACGAGCAGTACTTC; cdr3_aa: CSAWTSGRADSYEQYF
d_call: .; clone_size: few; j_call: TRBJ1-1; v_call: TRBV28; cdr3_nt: TGTGCCAGCAGTGAACAGGGCGCGAACACTGAAGCTTTCTTT; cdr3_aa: CASSEQGANTEAFF